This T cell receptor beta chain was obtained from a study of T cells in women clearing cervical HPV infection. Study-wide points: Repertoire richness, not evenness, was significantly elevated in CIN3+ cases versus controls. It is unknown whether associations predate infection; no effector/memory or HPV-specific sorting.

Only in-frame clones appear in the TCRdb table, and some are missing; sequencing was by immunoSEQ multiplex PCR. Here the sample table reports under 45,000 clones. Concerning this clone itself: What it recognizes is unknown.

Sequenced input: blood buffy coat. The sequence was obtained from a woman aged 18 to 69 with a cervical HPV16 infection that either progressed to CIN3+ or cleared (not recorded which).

The chain's CDR3 is CASSDSNRFAYNEQFF. The DNA read from the CDR3 is TGTGCCAGCAGTGACTCTAACAGATTCGCCTACAATGAG. This chain connects TRBV6-4 to TRBJ2-1; D unresolved. With the read ending 3 residues before the CDR3 end, the germline J gene is used to fill in that end. The CDR3 consists of 16 residues. From germline, CDR1 is MRHNA and CDR2 SNTAGT. Trimming removed 0 bases from V and 2 bases from J, with 11 bases in between.